This T cell receptor (beta chain) was sequenced during a study of T cell clonality in common variable immunodeficiency. Sequencing input was equivalent genomic DNA from CVID and controls. Some clones are missing from TCRdb's copy, which holds only in-frame ones; the method was immunoSEQ multiplex PCR. The sample includes approximately 51,000 clones, none of them occurring once. From germline, CDR1 is GTSNPN and CDR2 SVGIG (reference sequence). V trimming: 4 bases; J trimming: 6 bases; junction bases outside the gene matches: 8. The CDR3 is 14 residues long. Most patients and controls had Caucasian heritage. There are many counts of this clone. The read terminates 3 residues ahead of where the CDR3 ends, so the germline J gene completes it.

The source of this sequence is a person aged 18 to 70 in good health. Input material: peripheral blood mononuclear cells. The chain employs TRBV30 and TRBJ1-1, with TRBD1 identical over 10 bases. The covered CDR3 bases are TGTGCCTGGAACAGACAGGGGGCTCGCGCTGAA. Translating it yields CAWNRQGARAE. In full, the CDR3 reads CAWNRQGARAEAFF. The full variable domain, rest sourced from reference TRBV30 and TRBJ1-1, is SQTIHQWPATLVQPVGSPLSLECTVEGTSNPNLYWYRQAAGRGLQLLFYSVGIGQISSEVPQNLSASRPQDRQFILSSKKLLLSDSGFYLCAWNRQGARAEAFFGQGTRLTVV.